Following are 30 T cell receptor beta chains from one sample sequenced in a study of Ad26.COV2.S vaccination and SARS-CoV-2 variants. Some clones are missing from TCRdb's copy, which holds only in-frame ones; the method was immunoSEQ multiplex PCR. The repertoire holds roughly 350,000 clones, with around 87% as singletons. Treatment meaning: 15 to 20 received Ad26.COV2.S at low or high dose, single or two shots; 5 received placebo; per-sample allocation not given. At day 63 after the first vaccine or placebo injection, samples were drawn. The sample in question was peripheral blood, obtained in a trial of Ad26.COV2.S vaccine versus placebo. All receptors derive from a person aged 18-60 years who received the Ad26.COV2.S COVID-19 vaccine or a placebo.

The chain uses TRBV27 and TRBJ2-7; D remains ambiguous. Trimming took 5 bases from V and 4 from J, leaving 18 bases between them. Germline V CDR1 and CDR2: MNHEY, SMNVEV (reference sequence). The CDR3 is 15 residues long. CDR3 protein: CASSPGLLGTYEQYF. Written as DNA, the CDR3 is TGTGCCAGCAGTCCCGGCCTCCTGGGTACATACGAGCAGTACTTC.

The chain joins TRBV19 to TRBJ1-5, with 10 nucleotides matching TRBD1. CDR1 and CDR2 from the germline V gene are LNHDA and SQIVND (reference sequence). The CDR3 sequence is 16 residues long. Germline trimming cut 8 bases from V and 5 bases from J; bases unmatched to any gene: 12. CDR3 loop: CASAYPGQGSDQPQHF. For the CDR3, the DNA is TGTGCCAGTGCATACCCGGGACAGGGGTCCGATCAGCCCCAGCATTTT.

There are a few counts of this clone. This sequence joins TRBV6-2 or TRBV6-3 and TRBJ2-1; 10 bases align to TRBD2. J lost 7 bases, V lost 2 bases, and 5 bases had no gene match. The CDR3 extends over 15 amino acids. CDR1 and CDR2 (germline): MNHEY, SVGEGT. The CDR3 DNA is TGTGCCAGCAGTTACCTCAGCGGGGGGGTGAATGAGCAGTTCTTC. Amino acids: CASSYLSGGVNEQFF.

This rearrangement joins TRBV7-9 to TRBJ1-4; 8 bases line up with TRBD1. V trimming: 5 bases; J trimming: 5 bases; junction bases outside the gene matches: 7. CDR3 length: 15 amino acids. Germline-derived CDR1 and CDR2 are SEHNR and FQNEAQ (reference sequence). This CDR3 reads CASSRDRFLNEKLFF. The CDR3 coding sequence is TGTGCCAGCAGCCGGGACAGGTTCTTGAATGAAAAACTGTTTTTT.

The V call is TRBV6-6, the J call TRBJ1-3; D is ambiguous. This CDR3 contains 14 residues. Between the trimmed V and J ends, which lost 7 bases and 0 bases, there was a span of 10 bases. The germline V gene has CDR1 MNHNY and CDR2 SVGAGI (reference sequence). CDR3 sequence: CASISPSSGNTIYF. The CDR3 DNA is TGTGCCAGCATTTCCCCCAGCTCTGGAAACACCATATATTTT.

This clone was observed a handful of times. CDR3 DNA sequence: TGTGCCAGCAGCCTGGCTATGGGACAGGGGTCAGAGACCCAGTACTTC. Its translation: CASSLAMGQGSETQYF. The chain employs TRBV7-9 and TRBJ2-5, with 10 bases fitting TRBD1. The J segment lost 4 bases and the V segment lost 5 bases, leaving 10 bases of the junction unmatched. Looked up from germline, CDR1 is SEHNR and CDR2 is FQNEAQ (reference sequence). This CDR3 is built from 16 residues.

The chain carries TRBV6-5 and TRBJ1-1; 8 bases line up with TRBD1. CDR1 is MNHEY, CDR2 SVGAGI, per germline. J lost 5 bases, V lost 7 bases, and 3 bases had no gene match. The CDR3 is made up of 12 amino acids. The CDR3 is CASIQGATEAFF. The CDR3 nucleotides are TGTGCCAGCATTCAGGGGGCGACTGAAGCTTTCTTT.

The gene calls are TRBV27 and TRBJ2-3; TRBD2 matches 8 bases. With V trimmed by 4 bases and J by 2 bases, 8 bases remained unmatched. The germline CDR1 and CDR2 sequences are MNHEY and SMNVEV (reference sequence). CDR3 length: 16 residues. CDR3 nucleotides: TGTGCCAGCAGTTCTATTAGCGGGGCGAACACAGATACGCAGTATTTT. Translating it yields CASSSISGANTDTQYF.

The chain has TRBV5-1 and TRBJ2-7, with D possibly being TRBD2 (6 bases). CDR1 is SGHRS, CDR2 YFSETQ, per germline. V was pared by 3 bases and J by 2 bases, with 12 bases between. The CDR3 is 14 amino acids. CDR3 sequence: CASSWGDGTYEQYF. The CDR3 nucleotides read TGCGCCAGCAGCTGGGGGGACGGAACCTACGAGCAGTACTTC.

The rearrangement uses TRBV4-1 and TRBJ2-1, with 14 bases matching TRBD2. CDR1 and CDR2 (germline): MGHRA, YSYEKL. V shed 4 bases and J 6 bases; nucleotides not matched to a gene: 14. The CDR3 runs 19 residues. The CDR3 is CASSPSGTSGGRPFNEQFF. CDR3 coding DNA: TGCGCCAGCAGCCCGTCCGGGACTAGCGGGGGCCGTCCGTTCAATGAGCAGTTCTTC.

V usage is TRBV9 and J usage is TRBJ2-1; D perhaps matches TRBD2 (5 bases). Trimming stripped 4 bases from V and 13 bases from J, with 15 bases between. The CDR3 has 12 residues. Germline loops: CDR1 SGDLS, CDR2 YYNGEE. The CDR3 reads CASSPDGVRQFF. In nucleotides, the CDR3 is TGTGCCAGCAGCCCAGACGGGGTTCGCCAGTTCTTC.

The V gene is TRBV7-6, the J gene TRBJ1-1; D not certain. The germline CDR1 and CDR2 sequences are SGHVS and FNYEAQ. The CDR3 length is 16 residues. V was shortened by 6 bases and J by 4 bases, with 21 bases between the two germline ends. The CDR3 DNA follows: TGTGCCAGCAGATTTGATAGTCGACCCGTGAGCACTGAAGCTTTCTTT. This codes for CASRFDSRPVSTEAFF. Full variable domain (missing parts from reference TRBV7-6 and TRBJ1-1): GAGVSQSPRYKVTKRGQDVALRCDPISGHVSLYWYRQALGQGPEFLTYFNYEAQQDKSGLPNDRFSAERPEGSISTLTIQRTEQRDSAMYRCASRFDSRPVSTEAFFGQGTRLTVV.

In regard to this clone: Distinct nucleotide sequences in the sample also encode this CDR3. As DNA, the CDR3 is TGTGCCAGCAGCTTAGAGGCAGGGCAAGAGACCCAGTACTTC. It yields the protein CASSLEAGQETQYF. This chain links TRBV7-9 with TRBJ2-5; possible D gene TRBD1, 5 bases. This CDR3 is built from 14 residues. Germline V gene lookup returns CDR1 SEHNR and CDR2 FQNEAQ (reference sequence). The V gene lost 1 base and the J gene lost 2 bases, with 8 bases spanning the gap. Full variable domain (rest looked up from reference TRBV7-9 and TRBJ2-5): DTGVSQNPRHKITKRGQNVTFRCDPISEHNRLYWYRQTLGQGPEFLTYFQNEAQLEKSRLLSDRFSAERPKGSFSTLEIQRTEQGDSAMYLCASSLEAGQETQYFGPGTRLLVL.

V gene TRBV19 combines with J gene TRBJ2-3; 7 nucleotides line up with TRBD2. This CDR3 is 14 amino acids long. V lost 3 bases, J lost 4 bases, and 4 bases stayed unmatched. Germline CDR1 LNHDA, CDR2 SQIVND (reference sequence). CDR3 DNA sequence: TGTGCCAGTAGTATGGTGGGGGGGGCAGATACGCAGTATTTT. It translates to CASSMVGGADTQYF.

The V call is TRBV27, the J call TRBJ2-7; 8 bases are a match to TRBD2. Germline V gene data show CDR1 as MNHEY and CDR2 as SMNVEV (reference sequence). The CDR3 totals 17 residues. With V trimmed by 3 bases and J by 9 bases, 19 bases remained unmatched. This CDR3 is CASSFYRLAGGPGVQYF. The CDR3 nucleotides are TGTGCCAGCAGTTTTTACCGGTTGGCGGGGGGCCCAGGGGTGCAGTACTTC.

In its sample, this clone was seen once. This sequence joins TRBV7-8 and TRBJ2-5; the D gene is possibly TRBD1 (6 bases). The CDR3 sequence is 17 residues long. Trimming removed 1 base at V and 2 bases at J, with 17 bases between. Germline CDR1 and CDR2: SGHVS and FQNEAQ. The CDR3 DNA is TGTGCCAGCAGCTTAGTTGGTGGTGGAGGACAGCAAGAGACCCAGTACTTC. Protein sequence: CASSLVGGGGQQETQYF.

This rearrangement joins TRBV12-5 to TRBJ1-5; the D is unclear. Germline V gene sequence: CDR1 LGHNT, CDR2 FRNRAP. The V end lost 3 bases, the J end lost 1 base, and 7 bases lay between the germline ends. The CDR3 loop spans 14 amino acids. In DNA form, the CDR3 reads TGTGCTAGTGGTTTAGAGGGCAGCAATCAGCCCCAGCATTTT. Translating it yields CASGLEGSNQPQHF.

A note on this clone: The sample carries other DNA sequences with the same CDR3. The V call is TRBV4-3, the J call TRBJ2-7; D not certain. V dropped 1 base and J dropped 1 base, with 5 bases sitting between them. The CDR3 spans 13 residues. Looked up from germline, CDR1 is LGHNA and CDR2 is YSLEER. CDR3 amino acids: CASSQGVSYEQYF. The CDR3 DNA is TGCGCCAGCAGCCAAGGAGTGTCCTACGAGCAGTACTTC.

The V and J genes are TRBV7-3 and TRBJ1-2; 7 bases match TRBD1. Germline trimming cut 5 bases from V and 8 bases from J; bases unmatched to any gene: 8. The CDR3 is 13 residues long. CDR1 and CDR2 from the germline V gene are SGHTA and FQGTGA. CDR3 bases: TGTGCCAGCAGCGACAGACAGGGTGTCGGCTACACCTTC. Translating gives CASSDRQGVGYTF.

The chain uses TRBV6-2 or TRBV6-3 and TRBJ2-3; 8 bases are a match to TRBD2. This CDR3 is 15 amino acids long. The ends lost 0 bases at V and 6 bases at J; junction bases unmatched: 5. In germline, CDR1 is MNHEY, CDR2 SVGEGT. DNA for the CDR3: TGTGCCAGCAGTTACTCGCGGGGGGCCCTGGATACGCAGTATTTT. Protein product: CASSYSRGALDTQYF.

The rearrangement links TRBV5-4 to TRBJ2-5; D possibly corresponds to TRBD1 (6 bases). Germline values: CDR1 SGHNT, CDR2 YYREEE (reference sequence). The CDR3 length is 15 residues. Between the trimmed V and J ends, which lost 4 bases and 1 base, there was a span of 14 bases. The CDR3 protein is CASSRRDTSQETQYF. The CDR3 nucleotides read TGTGCCAGCAGCCGCCGGGACACTTCCCAAGAGACCCAGTACTTC.

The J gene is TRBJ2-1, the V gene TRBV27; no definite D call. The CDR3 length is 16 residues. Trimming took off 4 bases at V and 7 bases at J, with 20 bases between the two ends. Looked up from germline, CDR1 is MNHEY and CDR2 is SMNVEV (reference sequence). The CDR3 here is CASSSSWWNLTNEQFF. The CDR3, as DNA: TGTGCCAGCAGTTCCTCTTGGTGGAACCTGACGAATGAGCAGTTCTTC.

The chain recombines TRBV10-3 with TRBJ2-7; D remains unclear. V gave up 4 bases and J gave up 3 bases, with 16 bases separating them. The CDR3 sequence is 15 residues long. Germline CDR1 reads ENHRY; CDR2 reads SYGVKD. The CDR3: CAISGMTATNYEQYF. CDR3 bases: TGTGCCATCAGTGGAATGACCGCGACAAACTACGAGCAGTACTTC.

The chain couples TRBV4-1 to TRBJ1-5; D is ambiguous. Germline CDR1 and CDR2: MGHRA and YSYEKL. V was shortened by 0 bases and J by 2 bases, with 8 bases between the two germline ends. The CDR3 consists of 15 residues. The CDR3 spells CASSQDRRGNQPQHF. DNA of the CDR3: TGCGCCAGCAGCCAAGATAGAAGGGGCAATCAGCCCCAGCATTTT.

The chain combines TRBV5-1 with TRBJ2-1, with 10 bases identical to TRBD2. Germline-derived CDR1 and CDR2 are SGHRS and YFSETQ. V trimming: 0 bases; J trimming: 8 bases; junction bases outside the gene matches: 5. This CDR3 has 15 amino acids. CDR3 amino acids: CASSLETSGAHEQFF. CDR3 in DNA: TGCGCCAGCAGCTTGGAAACTAGCGGGGCCCATGAGCAGTTCTTC. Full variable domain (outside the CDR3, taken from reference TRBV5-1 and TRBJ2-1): KAGVTQTPRYLIKTRGQQVTLSCSPISGHRSVSWYQQTPGQGLQFLFEYFSETQRNKGNFPGRFSGRQFSNSRSEMNVSTLELGDSALYLCASSLETSGAHEQFFGPGTRLTVL.

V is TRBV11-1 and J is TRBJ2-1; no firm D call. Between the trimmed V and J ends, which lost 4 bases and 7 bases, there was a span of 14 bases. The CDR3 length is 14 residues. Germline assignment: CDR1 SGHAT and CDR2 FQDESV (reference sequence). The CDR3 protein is CASSYEAKSNEQFF. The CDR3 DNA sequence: TGTGCCAGCAGCTATGAGGCCAAGAGTAATGAGCAGTTCTTC. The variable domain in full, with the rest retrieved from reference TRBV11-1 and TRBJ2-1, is EAEVAQSPRYKITEKSQAVAFWCDPISGHATLYWYRQILGQGPELLVQFQDESVVDDSQLPKDRFSAERLKGVDSTLKIQPAELGDSAMYLCASSYEAKSNEQFFGPGTRLTVL.

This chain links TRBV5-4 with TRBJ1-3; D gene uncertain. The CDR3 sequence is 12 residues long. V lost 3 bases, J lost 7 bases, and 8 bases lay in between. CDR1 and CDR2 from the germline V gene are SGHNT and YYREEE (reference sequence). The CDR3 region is CASSWESNTIYF. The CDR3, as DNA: TGTGCCAGCAGCTGGGAGAGTAACACCATATATTTT.

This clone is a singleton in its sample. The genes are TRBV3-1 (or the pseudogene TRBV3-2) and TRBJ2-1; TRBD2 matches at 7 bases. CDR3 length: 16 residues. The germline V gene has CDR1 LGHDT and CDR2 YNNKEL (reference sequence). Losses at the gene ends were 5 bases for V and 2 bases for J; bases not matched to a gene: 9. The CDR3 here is CASSSSWDYPYNEQFF. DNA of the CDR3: TGTGCCAGCAGCTCAAGTTGGGACTACCCCTACAATGAGCAGTTCTTC.

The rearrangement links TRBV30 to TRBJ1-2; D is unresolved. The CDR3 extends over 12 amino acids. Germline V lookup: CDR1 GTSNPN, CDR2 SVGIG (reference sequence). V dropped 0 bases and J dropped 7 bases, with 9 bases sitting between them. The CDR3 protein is CAWSVSNSGYTF. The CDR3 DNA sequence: TGTGCCTGGAGTGTATCGAATAGTGGCTACACCTTC.

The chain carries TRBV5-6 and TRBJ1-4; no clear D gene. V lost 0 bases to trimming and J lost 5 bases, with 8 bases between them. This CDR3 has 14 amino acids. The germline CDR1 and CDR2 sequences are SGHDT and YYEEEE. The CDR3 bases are TGTGCCAGCAGCTTGGCTAATGAGAATGAAAAACTGTTTTTT. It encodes CASSLANENEKLFF. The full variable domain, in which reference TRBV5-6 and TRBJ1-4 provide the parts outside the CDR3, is DAGVTQSPTHLIKTRGQQVTLRCSPKSGHDTVSWYQQALGQGPQFIFQYYEEEERQRGNFPDRFSGHQFPNYSSELNVNALLLGDSALYLCASSLANENEKLFFGSGTQLSVL.